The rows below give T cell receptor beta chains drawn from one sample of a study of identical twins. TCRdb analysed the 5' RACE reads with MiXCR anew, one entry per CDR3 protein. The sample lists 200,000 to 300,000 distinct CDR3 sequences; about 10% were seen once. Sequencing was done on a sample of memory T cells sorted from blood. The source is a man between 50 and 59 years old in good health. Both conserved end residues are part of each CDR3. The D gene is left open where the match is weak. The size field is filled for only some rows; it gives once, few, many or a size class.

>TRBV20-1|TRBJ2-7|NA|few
TGCAGTGCTAGCCCGACTGAGTTGTCCTACGAGCAGTACTTC
CSASPTELSYEQYF
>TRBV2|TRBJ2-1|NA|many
TGTGCCAGCAAGGGGGTATCCCAATATGAGCAGTTCTTC
CASKGVSQYEQFF
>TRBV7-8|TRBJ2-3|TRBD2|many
TGTGCCAGCAGCCTAACAACTAGCGGGAGTTTCCCAGATACGCAGTATTTT
CASSLTTSGSFPDTQYF
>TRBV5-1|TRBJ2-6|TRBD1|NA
TGCGCCAGCAGCTTGAGCACAGGGGGCGCATCTGGGGCCAACGTCCTGACTTTC
CASSLSTGGASGANVLTF
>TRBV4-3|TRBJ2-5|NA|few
TGCGCCAGCAGCCAAGATTACAACGTCAGGGAGACCCAGTACTTC
CASSQDYNVRETQYF
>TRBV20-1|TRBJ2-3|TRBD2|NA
TGCAGTGCTGGGATAGCGGGACCGAGCACAGATACGCAGTATTTT
CSAGIAGPSTDTQYF
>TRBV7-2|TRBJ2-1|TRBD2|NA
TGTGCCAGCAGCTTAGATAGCGGGGTATCTTATGAGCAGTTCTTC
CASSLDSGVSYEQFF
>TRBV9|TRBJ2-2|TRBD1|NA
TGTGCCAGCAGCGTCGGACAGGGGTGGGCTGGGGAGCTGTTTTTT
CASSVGQGWAGELFF
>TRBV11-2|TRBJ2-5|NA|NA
TGTGCCAGCAGCTTAGGAATCGTGGAGACCCAGTACTTC
CASSLGIVETQYF
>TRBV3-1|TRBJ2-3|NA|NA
TGTGCCAGCACCCGGGGTAGCGGCGCTATCCGCACAGATACGCAGTATTTT
CASTRGSGAIRTDTQYF
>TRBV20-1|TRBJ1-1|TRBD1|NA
TGCAGTGCGCAGGACAGGGGCGGGAACACTGAAGCTTTCTTT
CSAQDRGGNTEAFF
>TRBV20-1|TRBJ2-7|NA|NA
TGCAGTGCTAGAGATCCAGGGGGGATTGGGATCTACGAGCAGTACTTC
CSARDPGGIGIYEQYF
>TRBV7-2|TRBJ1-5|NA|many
TGTGCCAGCAGTTCGACAGGCTTTAATCAGCCCCAGCATTTT
CASSSTGFNQPQHF
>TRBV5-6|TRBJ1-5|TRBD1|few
TGTGCCAGCAGCTTGGGGGGGGGACAGGGGTACAATCAGCCCCAGCATTTT
CASSLGGGQGYNQPQHF
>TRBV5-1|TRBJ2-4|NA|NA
TGCGCCAGCTGCGCCCAGGGGTTGCCGGACATTCAGTACTTC
CASCAQGLPDIQYF
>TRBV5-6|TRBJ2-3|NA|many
TGTGCCAGCAGAACCTGGGCGAACACAGATACGCAGTATTTT
CASRTWANTDTQYF
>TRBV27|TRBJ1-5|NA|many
TGTGCCAGCAGTTTGATCGGCGGGGGTGATAGCAATCAGCCCCAGCATTTT
CASSLIGGGDSNQPQHF
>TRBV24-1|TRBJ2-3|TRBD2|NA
TGTGCCACCAGTGACCCCCGCGCGAGACTAGCGGGGATGGCACCCGATACGCAGTATTTT
CATSDPRARLAGMAPDTQYF
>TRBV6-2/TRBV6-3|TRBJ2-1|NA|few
TGTGCCAGCACCCGCGGCGGGTACAATGAGCAGTTCTTC
CASTRGGYNEQFF
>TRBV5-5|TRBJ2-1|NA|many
TGTGCCAGCAGGATACTCTCAGGGGCGTACAATGAGCAGTTCTTC
CASRILSGAYNEQFF
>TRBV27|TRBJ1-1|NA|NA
TGTGCCAGCAGTTTAGGCGAGGGCGGCACTGAAGCTTTCTTT
CASSLGEGGTEAFF
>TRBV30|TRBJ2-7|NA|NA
TGTGCCTGGAGTAGAGGAGTAAAGTCCTACGAGCAGTACTTC
CAWSRGVKSYEQYF
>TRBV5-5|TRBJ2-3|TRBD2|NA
TGTGCCAGCAGCTTACTGAGCGGGGGGGCGGTAGATACGCAGTATTTT
CASSLLSGGAVDTQYF
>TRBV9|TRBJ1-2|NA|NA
TGTGCCAGCAGCGGGGGACCCTATGGCTACACCTTC
CASSGGPYGYTF
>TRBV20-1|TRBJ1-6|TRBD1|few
TGCAGTGCTGAACCACGACAGGGACGTGCTTCACCCCTCCACTTT
CSAEPRQGRASPLHF
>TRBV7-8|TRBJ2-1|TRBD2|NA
TGTGCCAGCAGAGCGGGGGTTAACAATGAGCAGTTCTTC
CASRAGVNNEQFF
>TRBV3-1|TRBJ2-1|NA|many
TGTGCCAGCAGCCAAGGCCCCCGTGAGCAGTTCTTC
CASSQGPREQFF
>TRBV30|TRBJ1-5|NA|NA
TGTGCCTGGAGTGCAGCGAGCTTAGGCATACAGCCCCAGCATTTT
CAWSAASLGIQPQHF
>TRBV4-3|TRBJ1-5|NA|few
TGCGCCAGCAGCCAAGGGGCTGGTCGCGGCTCGCCGGAGCATTTT
CASSQGAGRGSPEHF
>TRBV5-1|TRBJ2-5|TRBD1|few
TGCGCCAGCAGCTTAGGACAGGGAAGCGAGACCCAGTACTTC
CASSLGQGSETQYF
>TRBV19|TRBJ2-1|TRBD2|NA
TGTGCCAGTAGTATGACGGGAGGGCACAATGAGCAGTTCTTC
CASSMTGGHNEQFF
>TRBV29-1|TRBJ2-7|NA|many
TGCAGCATTCCGGGGCCTGGACTCAGCTCCTACGAGCAGTACTTC
CSIPGPGLSSYEQYF
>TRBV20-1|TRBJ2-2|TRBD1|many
TGCAGTGCCACGGACAGGGGGGGCTACACCGGGGAGCTGTTTTTT
CSATDRGGYTGELFF
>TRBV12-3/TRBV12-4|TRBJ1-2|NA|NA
TGTGCCAGCAGTCTGGGTTTCCGACGTCGGGGAAGCTACACCTTC
CASSLGFRRRGSYTF
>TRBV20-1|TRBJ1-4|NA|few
TGCAGTGCTAGAGGGACACAGGGCCCTAATGAAAAACTGTTTTTT
CSARGTQGPNEKLFF
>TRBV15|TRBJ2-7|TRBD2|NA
TGTGCCACCAGCAGAGAACTAGCGGGAGAGGTTCCTTACGAGCAGTACTTC
CATSRELAGEVPYEQYF
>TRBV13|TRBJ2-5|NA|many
TGTGCCAGCAGCCCCCACACAGGGGAGGGAGAGACCCAGTACTTC
CASSPHTGEGETQYF
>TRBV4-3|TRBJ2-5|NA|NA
TGCGCCAGCAGCCAAGATCTGCGGGGAGGCAAGACCCAGTACTTC
CASSQDLRGGKTQYF
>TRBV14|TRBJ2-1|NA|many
TGTGCCAGCAGCCAGGTAGGAAGCTCCTACAATGAGCAGTTCTTC
CASSQVGSSYNEQFF
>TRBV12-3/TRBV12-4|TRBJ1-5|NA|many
TGTGCCAGCAGTTTACAGTGGCAGCCCCAGCATTTT
CASSLQWQPQHF